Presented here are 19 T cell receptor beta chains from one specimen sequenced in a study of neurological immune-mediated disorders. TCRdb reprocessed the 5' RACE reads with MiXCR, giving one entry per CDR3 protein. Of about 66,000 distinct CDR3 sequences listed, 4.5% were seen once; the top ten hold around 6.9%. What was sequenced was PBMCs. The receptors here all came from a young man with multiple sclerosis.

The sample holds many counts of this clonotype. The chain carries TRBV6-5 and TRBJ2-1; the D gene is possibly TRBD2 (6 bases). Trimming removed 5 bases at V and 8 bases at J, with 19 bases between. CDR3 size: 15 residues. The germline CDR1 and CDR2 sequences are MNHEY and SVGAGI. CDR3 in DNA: TGTGCCAGCAGTGAAATGGGACTGCACGGGGATGAGCAGTTCTTC. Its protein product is CASSEMGLHGDEQFF.

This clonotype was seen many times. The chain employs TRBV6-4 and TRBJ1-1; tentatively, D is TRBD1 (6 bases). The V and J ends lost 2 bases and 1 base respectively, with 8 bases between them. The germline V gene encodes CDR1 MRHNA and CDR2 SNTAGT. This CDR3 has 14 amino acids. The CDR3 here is CASSDTDRNTEAFF. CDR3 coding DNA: TGTGCCAGCAGTGACACGGACAGGAACACTGAAGCTTTCTTT.

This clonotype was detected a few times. CDR3 DNA sequence: TGTGCCACCCGCCCGACAGGCCGCTCCTACGAGCAGTACTTC. This translates into CATRPTGRSYEQYF. The rearrangement links TRBV7-9 to TRBJ2-7; a possible D gene is TRBD1 (6 bases). The V and J ends lost 10 bases and 0 bases respectively, with 16 bases between them. The CDR3 covers 14 residues. Germline V CDR1 and CDR2: SEHNR, FQNEAQ (reference sequence).

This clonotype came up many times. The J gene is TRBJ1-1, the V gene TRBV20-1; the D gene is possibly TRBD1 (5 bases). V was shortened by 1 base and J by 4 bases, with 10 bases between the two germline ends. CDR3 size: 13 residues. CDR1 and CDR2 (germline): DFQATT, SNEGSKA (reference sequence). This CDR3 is CSARGGDGTEAFF. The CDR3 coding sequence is TGCAGTGCTAGAGGTGGGGACGGCACTGAAGCTTTCTTT.

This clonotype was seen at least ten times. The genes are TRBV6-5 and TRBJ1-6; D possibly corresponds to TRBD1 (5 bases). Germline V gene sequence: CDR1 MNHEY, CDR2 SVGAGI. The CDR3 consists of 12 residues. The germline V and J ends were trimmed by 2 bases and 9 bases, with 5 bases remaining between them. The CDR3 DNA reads TGTGCCAGCAGTTACGGGGGTTCACCCCTCCACTTT. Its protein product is CASSYGGSPLHF.

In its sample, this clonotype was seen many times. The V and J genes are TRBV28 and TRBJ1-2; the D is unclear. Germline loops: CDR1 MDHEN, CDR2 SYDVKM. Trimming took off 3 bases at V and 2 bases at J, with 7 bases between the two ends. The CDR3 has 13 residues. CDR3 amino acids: CASSFTPNYGYTF. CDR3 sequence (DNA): TGTGCCAGCAGTTTTACACCGAACTATGGCTACACCTTC.

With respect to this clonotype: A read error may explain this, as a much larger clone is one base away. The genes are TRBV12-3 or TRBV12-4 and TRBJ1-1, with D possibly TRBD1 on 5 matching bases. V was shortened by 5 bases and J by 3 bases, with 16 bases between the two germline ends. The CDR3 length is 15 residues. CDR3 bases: TGTGCCAGCAGTCTTACGGTTTTAGGGGACACTGAAGCTTTCTTT. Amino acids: CASSLTVLGDTEAFF.

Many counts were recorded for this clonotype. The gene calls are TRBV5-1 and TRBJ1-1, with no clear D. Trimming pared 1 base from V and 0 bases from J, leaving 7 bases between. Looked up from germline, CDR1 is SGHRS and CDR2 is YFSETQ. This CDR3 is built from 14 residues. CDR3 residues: CASSLLQMNTEAFF. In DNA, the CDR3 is TGCGCCAGCAGCTTGTTACAGATGAACACTGAAGCTTTCTTT.

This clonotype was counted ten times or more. CDR3 protein: CASSLRDRASLNTEAFF. CDR3 nucleotides: TGTGCCAGCAGCCTCCGGGACAGGGCAAGTTTGAACACTGAAGCTTTCTTT. This rearrangement joins TRBV3-1 to TRBJ1-1; 9 nucleotides line up with TRBD1. From germline, CDR1 is LGHDT and CDR2 YNNKEL (reference sequence). V lost 4 bases to trimming and J lost 0 bases; unmatched junction nucleotides: 9. There are 17 residues in the CDR3.

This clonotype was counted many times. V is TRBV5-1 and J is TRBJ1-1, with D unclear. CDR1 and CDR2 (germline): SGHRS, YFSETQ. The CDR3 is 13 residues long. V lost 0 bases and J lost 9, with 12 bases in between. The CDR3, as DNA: TGCGCCAGCAGCTTGGATCGGGATTATAAAGCTTTCTTT. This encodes CASSLDRDYKAFF.

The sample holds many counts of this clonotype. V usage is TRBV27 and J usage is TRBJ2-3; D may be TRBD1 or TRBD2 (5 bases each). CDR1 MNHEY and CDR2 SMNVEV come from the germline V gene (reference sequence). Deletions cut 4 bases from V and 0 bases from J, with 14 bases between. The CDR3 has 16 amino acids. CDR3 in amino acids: CASSSFPGRSTDTQYF. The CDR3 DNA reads TGTGCCAGCAGTTCATTCCCGGGACGGAGCACAGATACGCAGTATTTT.

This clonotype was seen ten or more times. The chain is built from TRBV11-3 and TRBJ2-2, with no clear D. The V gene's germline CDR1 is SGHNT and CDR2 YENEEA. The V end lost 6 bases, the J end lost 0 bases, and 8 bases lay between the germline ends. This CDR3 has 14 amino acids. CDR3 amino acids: CASRRTSNTGELFF. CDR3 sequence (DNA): TGTGCCAGCAGGCGTACATCGAACACCGGGGAGCTGTTTTTT.

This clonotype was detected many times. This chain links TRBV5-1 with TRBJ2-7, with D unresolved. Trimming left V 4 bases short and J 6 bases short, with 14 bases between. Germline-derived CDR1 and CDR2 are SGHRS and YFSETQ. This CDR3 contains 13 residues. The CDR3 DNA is TGCGCCAGCAGCAAAGACCCCTCAGTCGAGCAGTACTTC. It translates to CASSKDPSVEQYF.

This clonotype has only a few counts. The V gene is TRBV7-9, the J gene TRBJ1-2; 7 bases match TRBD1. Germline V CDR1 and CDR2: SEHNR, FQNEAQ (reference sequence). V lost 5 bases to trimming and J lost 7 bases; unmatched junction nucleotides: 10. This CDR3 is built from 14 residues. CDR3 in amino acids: CASSPGTDGSGYTF. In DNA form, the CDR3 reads TGTGCCAGCAGCCCGGGGACAGATGGGTCTGGCTACACCTTC. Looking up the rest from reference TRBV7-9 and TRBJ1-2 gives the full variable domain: DTGVSQNPRHKITKRGQNVTFRCDPISEHNRLYWYRQTLGQGPEFLTYFQNEAQLEKSRLLSDRFSAERPKGSFSTLEIQRTEQGDSAMYLCASSPGTDGSGYTFGSGTRLTVV.

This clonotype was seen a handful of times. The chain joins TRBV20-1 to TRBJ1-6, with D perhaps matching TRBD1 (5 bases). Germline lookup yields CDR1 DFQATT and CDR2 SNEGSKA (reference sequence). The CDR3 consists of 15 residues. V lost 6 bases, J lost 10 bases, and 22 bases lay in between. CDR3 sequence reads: CSAPMGGFGGSPLHF. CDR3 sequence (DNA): TGCAGTGCCCCGATGGGGGGGTTCGGGGGATCACCCCTCCACTTT.

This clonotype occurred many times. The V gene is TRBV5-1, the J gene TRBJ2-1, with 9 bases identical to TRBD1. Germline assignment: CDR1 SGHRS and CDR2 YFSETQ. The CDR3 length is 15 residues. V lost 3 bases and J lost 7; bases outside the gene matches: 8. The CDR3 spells CASSWTGDLGNEQFF. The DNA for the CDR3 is TGCGCCAGCAGCTGGACAGGGGATTTAGGAAATGAGCAGTTCTTC.

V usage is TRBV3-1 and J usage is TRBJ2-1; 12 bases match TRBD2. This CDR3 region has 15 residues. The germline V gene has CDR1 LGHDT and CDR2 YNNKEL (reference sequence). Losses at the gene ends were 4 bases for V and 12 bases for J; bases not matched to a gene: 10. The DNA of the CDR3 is TGTGCCAGCAGCCTAAGTGGACTAGCGGGACACGGGCAGTTCTTC. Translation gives CASSLSGLAGHGQFF.

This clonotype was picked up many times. This CDR3 is CASSFSPDQPQHF. In nucleotides, the CDR3 is TGCGCCAGCAGCTTTAGTCCGGATCAGCCCCAGCATTTT. The V and J genes are TRBV5-1 and TRBJ1-5; D remains unclear. Germline V gene data show CDR1 as SGHRS and CDR2 as YFSETQ. The V and J ends lost 2 bases and 5 bases respectively, with 8 bases between them. The CDR3 has 13 residues.

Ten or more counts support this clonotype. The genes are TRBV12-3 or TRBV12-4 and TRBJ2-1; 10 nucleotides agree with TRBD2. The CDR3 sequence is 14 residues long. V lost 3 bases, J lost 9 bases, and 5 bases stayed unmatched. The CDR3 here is CASSFTERGGEQFF. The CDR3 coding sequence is TGTGCCAGCAGTTTTACAGAGCGGGGGGGTGAGCAGTTCTTC.